This T cell receptor (beta chain) was captured by sequencing in a study of blood T cells in healthy people across ages. Trimming at V came to 5 bases and at J to 8 bases, leaving 10 bases not matched to a gene. The germline gives CDR1 SGHTA, CDR2 FQGTGA. The CDR3 sequence is 15 residues long. This clonotype has only a few counts. A J-beta primer mix and a sample-barcoded 5' primer were used in a second PCR of about 6 to 12 cycles. Each CDR3 protein is one row after TCRdb ran MiXCR on the 5' RACE reads. The profile shows around 990,000 distinct CDR3 sequences, about 25% of them singletons. In addition, the sample was reused for a study of T cells of mothers and their children. In that study: A second PCR was performed with the M1S primer. This primer added sample barcodes and 2-4 random nucleotides.

The sequenced sample was blood. This chain uses TRBV7-3 with TRBJ2-1; 9 bases are a match to TRBD2. The sequence came from a girl aged 2 to 9 in good health. The CDR3 bases are TGTGCCAGCAGCCCGACTAGCGGTCCTTTCTATGAGCAGTTCTTC. Protein: CASSPTSGPFYEQFF.